This is a list of T cell receptor beta chains from one sample in a study of a mutant IDH1 vaccine in newly diagnosed glioma. Their cognate antigens are unknown. Clones were sequenced by immunoSEQ multiplex PCR, and TCRdb holds only the in-frame ones, with some missing. The sample holds almost 95,000 clones, about 90% seen once. This specimen was PBMCs, taken from a glioma patient whose treatment included an IDH1 peptide vaccine. These receptors were taken from a woman in her fifties or sixties with glioma. CDR3s include the opening cysteine and the closing phenylalanine or tryptophan. The D gene is left open where the match is weak. Part of the rows lack a size; the others show once, few, many or a class for expanded clones.

cdr3_aa cdr3_nt j_call v_call clone_size d_call
CASRSAGTGGNSKQFF TGTGCCAGCAGGAGCGCCGGGACAGGGGGCAACAGCAAGCAGTTCTTC TRBJ2-1 TRBV6-6 - TRBD1
CASSQYLPGGTDTQYF TGTGCCAGCAGCCAGTACCTACCGGGGGGCACAGATACGCAGTATTTT TRBJ2-3 TRBV7-9 - -
CASSFGQGASYNEQFF TGTGCCAGCAGTTTTGGACAGGGGGCGTCCTACAATGAGCAGTTCTTC TRBJ2-1 TRBV28 - TRBD1
CASKGGGEKLFF TGTGCCAGTAAGGGGGGAGGTGAAAAACTGTTTTTT TRBJ1-4 TRBV28 - -
CASSQVASGSYNEQFF TGCGCCAGCAGCCAAGTCGCTAGCGGCTCCTACAATGAGCAGTTCTTC TRBJ2-1 TRBV4-1 - TRBD2
CASSSGSILRGYEQYF TGTGCCAGCAGCTCCGGGTCCATCCTCCGCGGCTACGAGCAGTACTTC TRBJ2-7 TRBV7-2 - -
CASSDRGGNIQYF TGTGCCAGCAGCGACAGGGGGGGAAACATTCAGTACTTC TRBJ2-4 TRBV6-1 - TRBD1
CASSEALIGDTQYF TGTGCCAGCAGTGAAGCGCTTATCGGAGATACGCAGTATTTT TRBJ2-3 TRBV2 - -
CASRQGAGEQFF TGCGCCAGCAGACAGGGGGCCGGTGAGCAGTTCTTC TRBJ2-1 TRBV5-1 - TRBD1
CASSYVTGGLGTEAFF TGCGCCAGCAGCTATGTAACAGGGGGCTTGGGGACTGAAGCTTTCTTT TRBJ1-1 TRBV5-1 - TRBD1
CASSLEGSGYGYTF TGCGCCAGCAGCTTGGAGGGAAGCGGCTATGGCTACACCTTC TRBJ1-2 TRBV5-1 - -
CASSLTVPYEQYF TGTGCCAGCAGTTTGACGGTACCCTACGAGCAGTACTTC TRBJ2-7 TRBV28 - -
CASKLSPLGDTQYF TGCGCCAGCAAACTTTCCCCTTTGGGAGATACGCAGTATTTT TRBJ2-3 TRBV5-1 - -
CAGSRGTAYGYTF TGCGCCGGCAGCCGGGGAACAGCCTATGGCTACACCTTC TRBJ1-2 TRBV4-1 - -
CASSVARRTEAFF TGTGCCAGCAGTGTGGCCCGTCGGACTGAAGCTTTCTTT TRBJ1-1 TRBV6-1 - -
CASSLSGPGELFF TGTGCCAGCAGTTTATCCGGTCCCGGGGAGCTGTTTTTT TRBJ2-2 TRBV27 few -
CASSPDRAQGYGYTF TGTGCCAGCAGCCCCGATAGGGCGCAGGGCTATGGCTACACCTTC TRBJ1-2 TRBV7-8 - -
CASSVGGTTGELFF TGTGCCAGCAGCGTAGGCGGGACAACCGGGGAGCTGTTTTTT TRBJ2-2 TRBV9 - -
CASSLTSGVSTDTQYF TGCGCCAGCAGCTTAACCTCAGGGGTTAGCACAGATACGCAGTATTTT TRBJ2-3 TRBV5-1 - -
CASSPGQGDSPLHF TGCGCCAGCAGCCCCGGACAGGGGGATTCACCCCTCCACTTT TRBJ1-6 TRBV5-1 - TRBD1
CAWGRGYEQYF TGTGCCTGGGGCCGGGGGTATGAGCAGTACTTC TRBJ2-7 TRBV30 - -
CASSQARAETQYF TGCGCCAGCAGCCAAGCTCGGGCAGAGACCCAGTACTTC TRBJ2-5 TRBV4-1 - -
CASSQDLRLAGEETQYF TGTGCCAGCAGCCAAGATCTTCGACTAGCGGGGGAAGAGACCCAGTACTTC TRBJ2-5 TRBV4-2 - TRBD2
CASSQEPGLPQHF TGTGCCAGCAGCCAAGAGCCTGGATTGCCCCAGCATTTT TRBJ1-5 TRBV4-2 - -
CASSNPLEGWDGGDTQYF TGTGCCAGCAGCAACCCGTTAGAGGGGTGGGACGGAGGAGATACGCAGTATTTT TRBJ2-3 TRBV5-6 - -
CASSPGGGRLNQPQHF TGCGCCAGCAGCCCCGGAGGGGGTCGGCTGAATCAGCCCCAGCATTTT TRBJ1-5 TRBV5-1 few -
CASSFHGSDEQYF TGTGCCAGCAGCTTCCATGGGAGCGACGAGCAGTACTTC TRBJ2-7 TRBV9 - -
CASSISGQGRLPRPDIQYF TGTGCCAGCTCAATCTCCGGACAGGGGCGGTTACCCCGCCCGGACATTCAGTACTTC TRBJ2-4 TRBV18 - TRBD1
CASSTLGSGIYEQYF TGTGCCAGCAGCACCCTGGGTAGCGGCATCTACGAGCAGTACTTC TRBJ2-7 TRBV5-6 once -
CASSSPVDTQYF TGTGCCAGCAGTTCCCCCGTGGATACGCAGTATTTT TRBJ2-3 TRBV28 once -
CASRRTNQDNEQFF TGCGCCAGCAGACGGACTAATCAAGACAATGAGCAGTTCTTC TRBJ2-1 TRBV4-1 - -
CASSGTEDSPLHF TGTGCCAGTTCCGGGACCGAGGATTCACCCCTCCACTTT TRBJ1-6 TRBV19 - -
CASSSRPFPYNEQFF TGTGCCAGCAGCTCACGTCCGTTTCCCTACAATGAGCAGTTCTTC TRBJ2-1 TRBV11-2 - -
CASSLGGGTPYEQYF TGTGCCAGCAGTTTGGGTGGGGGTACCCCCTACGAGCAGTACTTC TRBJ2-7 TRBV6-6 - -
CASSLDARDNEQFF TGTGCCAGCAGCTTAGACGCGAGGGACAATGAGCAGTTCTTC TRBJ2-1 TRBV11-3 - -
CASSRQGSNEKLFF TGTGCCAGCTCACGGCAGGGTTCTAATGAAAAACTGTTTTTT TRBJ1-4 TRBV18 - -
CASSLGGLAGLQETQYF TGTGCCAGCAGCTTAGGGGGTCTAGCGGGACTCCAAGAGACCCAGTACTTC TRBJ2-5 TRBV7-9 - TRBD2
CASSRTSSTDTQYF TGTGCCAGCAGCAGGACTTCTAGCACAGATACGCAGTATTTT TRBJ2-3 TRBV7-8 - -
CASSEEGASNEKLFF TGTGCCAGCAGTGAGGAGGGGGCAAGTAATGAAAAACTGTTTTTT TRBJ1-4 TRBV25-1 - TRBD1
CASSFSYEQYF TGTGCCAGCAGTTTTTCCTACGAGCAGTACTTC TRBJ2-7 TRBV28 - -
CATSPSGGLAGEKNTGELFF TGTGCCACCAGCCCCTCAGGCGGCCTAGCGGGAGAAAAAAACACCGGGGAGCTGTTTTTT TRBJ2-2 TRBV15 - TRBD2
CASKGTAGTGELFF TGTGCCAGTAAAGGGACAGCGGGGACCGGGGAGCTGTTTTTT TRBJ2-2 TRBV19 - -
CASSPWEVPAGEQYF TGTGCCAGCAGTCCCTGGGAGGTCCCCGCGGGCGAGCAGTACTTC TRBJ2-7 TRBV2 - -
CASSLEAGSYNEQFF TGCGCCAGCAGCTTGGAAGCGGGATCCTACAATGAGCAGTTCTTC TRBJ2-1 TRBV5-1 - TRBD2
CSSLEGTGTYNEQFF TGCAGCTCCCTTGAAGGGACAGGGACCTACAATGAGCAGTTCTTC TRBJ2-1 TRBV29-1 few TRBD1
CASSLGISFTEAFF TGTGCCAGCAGCTTAGGAATTTCCTTCACTGAAGCTTTCTTT TRBJ1-1 TRBV7-9 - -
CASSHPPRAENGYTF TGCGCCAGCAGCCATCCCCCTAGGGCAGAGAATGGCTACACCTTC TRBJ1-2 TRBV4-1 - -
CASSFPGTVNNEQFF TGTGCCAGCAGCTTCCCCGGGACAGTCAACAATGAGCAGTTCTTC TRBJ2-1 TRBV7-9 once TRBD1
CASSLATGGHFEQYF TGTGCCAGCAGCTTGGCCACAGGGGGCCATTTCGAGCAGTACTTC TRBJ2-7 TRBV5-4 - TRBD1
CASTLRGVSYGYTF TGTGCCAGCACCCTCAGGGGGGTAAGCTATGGCTACACCTTC TRBJ1-2 TRBV2 once TRBD1